These 16 T cell receptor beta chains were sequenced from one sample in a study of blood T cell repertoires in COVID-19. Profiled with immunoSEQ multiplex PCR; TCRdb holds only in-frame clones, not every one. The table lists around 25,000 clones, under 90% of them singletons, with about 7% in the top ten. Sequencing input: peripheral blood. Receptors were obtained from a man between 65 and 80 years old with acute or convalescent COVID-19.

As DNA, the CDR3 is TGTGCCAGTAGTATCGGGACAGCCCACACCTTC. This gives the protein CASSIGTAHTF. The V call is TRBV19, the J call TRBJ1-2; TRBD1 matches at 7 bases. Trimming cost V 3 bases and J 12 bases; bases outside gene matches: 4. The CDR3 totals 11 residues. Germline CDR1 LNHDA, CDR2 SQIVND (reference sequence).

This clone was seen only a few times. The CDR3 spells CASRFGVGAEAFF. The CDR3 region has the DNA TGTGCCAGTAGATTCGGGGTAGGAGCTGAAGCTTTCTTT. The gene calls are TRBV19 and TRBJ1-1, with D unclear. Between the trimmed V and J ends, which lost 6 bases and 6 bases, there was a span of 14 bases. Germline V gene sequence: CDR1 LNHDA, CDR2 SQIVND (reference sequence). This CDR3 has 13 residues.

V and J are TRBV11-2 and TRBJ2-2; tentative D call: TRBD2 (5 bases). The CDR3 is made up of 13 amino acids. The germline V gene has CDR1 SGHAT and CDR2 FQNNGV. V was cut by 5 bases and J by 7 bases, with 11 bases left in between. CDR3 region: CASSLRAGGELFF. For the CDR3, the DNA is TGTGCCAGCAGCCTGCGGGCGGGCGGGGAGCTGTTTTTT. Full variable domain (missing parts from reference TRBV11-2 and TRBJ2-2): EAGVAQSPRYKIIEKRQSVAFWCNPISGHATLYWYQQILGQGPKLLIQFQNNGVVDDSQLPKDRFSAERLKGVDSTLKIQPAKLEDSAVYLCASSLRAGGELFFGEGSRLTVL.

The gene calls are TRBV30 and TRBJ2-7, with a possible D match to TRBD1 (6 bases). The CDR3 contains 14 residues. V was clipped by 5 bases and J by 5 bases, with 19 bases between them. Germline CDR1 reads GTSNPN; CDR2 reads SVGIG (reference sequence). The chain's CDR3 is CAWSGWAGANEQYF. CDR3 DNA: TGTGCCTGGTCGGGGTGGGCAGGGGCAAACGAGCAGTACTTC.

The gene calls are TRBV11-3 and TRBJ2-7; the match to TRBD2 covers 7 bases. V was pared by 1 base and J by 2 bases, with 2 bases of the junction left unmatched. The CDR3 spans 14 residues. The germline CDR1 and CDR2 sequences are SGHNT and YENEEA. CDR3 coding DNA: TGTGCCAGCAGCTTAGCTAGCGGAGCCTACGAGCAGTACTTC. Encoded protein: CASSLASGAYEQYF.

This chain uses TRBV10-3 with TRBJ1-4, with 9 bases that match TRBD1. Trimming at V came to 9 bases and at J to 3 bases, leaving 2 bases not matched to a gene. CDR1 is ENHRY, CDR2 SYGVKD, per germline. This CDR3 comprises 13 residues. DNA for the CDR3: TGTGCCATTAGGACAGGGGCTAATGAAAAACTGTTTTTT. Protein product: CAIRTGANEKLFF.

The chain is built from TRBV7-3 and TRBJ1-3; D perhaps matches TRBD1 (5 bases). Germline V CDR1 and CDR2: SGHTA, FQGTGA. Deletions cut 5 bases from V and 8 bases from J, with 13 bases between. The CDR3 has 13 amino acids. The CDR3 loop reads CASSPRWGDTIYF. The CDR3 DNA is TGTGCCAGCAGCCCCCGATGGGGGGACACCATATATTTT. Filled out from reference TRBV7-3 and TRBJ1-3, the complete variable domain reads GAGVSQTPSNKVTEKGKYVELRCDPISGHTALYWYRQSLGQGPEFLIYFQGTGAADDSGLPNDRFFAVRPEGSVSTLKIQRTERGDSAVYLCASSPRWGDTIYFGEGSWLTVV.

The chain couples TRBV5-6 to TRBJ2-7; 12 bases are a match to TRBD1. V dropped 0 bases and J dropped 3; count of bases not matched to a gene: 7. This CDR3 contains 17 residues. Germline CDR1 reads SGHDT; CDR2 reads YYEEEE. CDR3 region: CASSLGSGTGGGYEQYF. In DNA form, the CDR3 reads TGTGCCAGCAGCTTGGGCTCGGGGACAGGGGGCGGCTACGAGCAGTACTTC. Drawing the rest from reference TRBV5-6 and TRBJ2-7, the complete variable domain is DAGVTQSPTHLIKTRGQQVTLRCSPKSGHDTVSWYQQALGQGPQFIFQYYEEEERQRGNFPDRFSGHQFPNYSSELNVNALLLGDSALYLCASSLGSGTGGGYEQYFGPGTRLTVT.

The rearrangement uses TRBV18 and TRBJ1-4, with no clear D. The germline V gene encodes CDR1 KGHSH and CDR2 LQKENI. Trimming removed 1 base from V and 8 bases from J, with 5 bases in between. This CDR3 contains 12 residues. CDR3: CASSPLGEKLFF. CDR3 nucleotides: TGTGCCAGCTCACCACTGGGCGAAAAACTGTTTTTT.

The V call is TRBV11-2, the J call TRBJ1-5, with D perhaps TRBD1 (5 bases). This CDR3 is built from 15 residues. In germline, CDR1 is SGHAT, CDR2 FQNNGV. V dropped 5 bases and J dropped 1 base, with 12 bases sitting between them. The CDR3 region has the DNA TGTGCCAGCAGCCCGCCCGGGGGAAGCAATCAGCCCCAGCATTTT. Translation gives CASSPPGGSNQPQHF.

This clone was counted between two and nine times. V and J are TRBV18 and TRBJ1-6; D ambiguous. Per germline, CDR1 KGHSH and CDR2 LQKENI. Trimming removed 3 bases from V and 5 bases from J, with 11 bases in between. The CDR3 extends over 15 amino acids. The CDR3 loop reads CASSPTNSNNSPLHF. In DNA, the CDR3 is TGTGCCAGCTCACCGACGAACAGTAATAATTCACCCCTCCACTTT.

The chain has TRBV30 and TRBJ2-7, with D perhaps TRBD2 (7 bases). Germline lookup yields CDR1 GTSNPN and CDR2 SVGIG (reference sequence). V was cut by 2 bases and J by 2 bases, with 13 bases left in between. This CDR3 comprises 14 residues. CDR3 amino acids: CAWSIQGGTYEQYF. The CDR3 DNA is TGTGCCTGGAGTATACAGGGAGGGACCTACGAGCAGTACTTC.

V usage is TRBV11-3 and J usage is TRBJ1-1; TRBD1 might be the D (6 bases). The V end was cut by 5 bases, the J end by 8 bases, with 15 bases between. The CDR3 length is 13 residues. Germline CDR1 and CDR2: SGHNT and YENEEA. This CDR3 reads CASSRRVTGEAFF. In DNA, the CDR3 is TGTGCCAGCAGCAGAAGGGTTACAGGGGAAGCTTTCTTT.

The gene calls are TRBV24-1 and TRBJ1-4, with TRBD1 matching 9 bases. This CDR3 comprises 16 residues. The V gene's germline CDR1 is KGHDR and CDR2 SFDVKD. V was clipped by 4 bases and J by 6 bases; unmatched bases: 8. CDR3 loop: CATSEGTGKEDEKLFF. CDR3 bases: TGTGCCACCAGTGAGGGGACAGGGAAAGAGGATGAAAAACTGTTTTTT.

This clone was found a few times. The chain combines TRBV7-2 with TRBJ2-1; D is possibly TRBD2 (6 bases). Per the germline V gene, CDR1 is SGHTA and CDR2 is FQGNSA. This CDR3 comprises 15 residues. Trimming took 2 bases from V and 0 from J, leaving 8 bases between them. CDR3 sequence: CASSLRGSSYNEQFF. The CDR3 DNA reads as TGTGCCAGCAGCTTACGGGGGAGCTCCTACAATGAGCAGTTCTTC.

This clone was counted only a few times. The chain recombines TRBV19 with TRBJ1-4, with D unclear. The CDR3 spans 12 residues. Germline V CDR1 and CDR2: LNHDA, SQIVND (reference sequence). Trimming took off 7 bases at V and 8 bases at J, with 11 bases between the two ends. The CDR3 coding sequence is TGTGCCAGTAAATGGGGAGGCGAAAAACTGTTTTTT. Its translation: CASKWGGEKLFF.